This is a list of T cell receptor beta chains from one sample in a study of memory CD4+ T cells and cytomegalovirus serostatus. Assay: immunoSEQ multiplex PCR; the TCRdb copy retains only in-frame clones and omits some. Of approximately 61,000 clones in the sample, around 80% were seen once. The sequenced sample consisted of memory CD4+ T cells from blood. Receptors originate from an adult in good health and CMV-seronegative. Some clones in this sample may be carry-over from other donors' samples. CDR3s include the opening cysteine and the closing phenylalanine or tryptophan. D genes are given only for firm matches. Not every row has a clone size; where given, it reads once, few, many or a size class.

J: TRBJ1-5; D: -; size: -; V: TRBV20-1; CDR3: CSASGNQPQHF; DNA: TGCAGTGCTAGTGGTAATCAGCCCCAGCATTTT
J: TRBJ2-2; D: -; size: few; V: TRBV11-2; CDR3: CAGGTQNTGELFF; DNA: TGTGCCGGGGGAACACAGAACACCGGGGAGCTGTTTTTT
J: TRBJ1-1; D: -; size: -; V: TRBV7-9; CDR3: CASSFGDRLNTEAFF; DNA: TGTGCCAGCAGCTTCGGCGACAGGCTGAACACTGAAGCTTTCTTT
J: TRBJ1-1; D: -; size: -; V: TRBV6-6; CDR3: CASSYSMSGDTEAFF; DNA: TGTGCCAGCAGTTACTCGATGTCGGGAGACACTGAAGCTTTCTTT
J: TRBJ1-2; D: -; size: -; V: TRBV7-2; CDR3: CASSLASGYGYGYTF; DNA: TGTGCCAGCAGCTTAGCCTCGGGGTATGGCTATGGCTACACCTTC
J: TRBJ2-2; D: -; size: once; V: TRBV18; CDR3: CASSLRPNRVQTGELFF; DNA: TGTGCCAGCTCACTTCGCCCGAACAGGGTACAGACCGGGGAGCTGTTTTTT
J: TRBJ1-5; D: -; size: -; V: TRBV25-1; CDR3: CASSARGADQPQHF; DNA: TGTGCCAGCAGTGCCCGGGGGGCGGATCAGCCCCAGCATTTT
J: TRBJ2-2; D: TRBD2; size: -; V: TRBV9; CDR3: CASSVGPSGGTGELFF; DNA: TGTGCCAGCAGCGTAGGTCCGAGCGGGGGGACCGGGGAGCTGTTTTTT
J: TRBJ1-6; D: -; size: -; V: TRBV7-9; CDR3: CASSLGLNSPLHF; DNA: TGTGCCAGCAGCTTAGGCCTGAATTCACCCCTCCACTTT
J: TRBJ1-1; D: -; size: -; V: TRBV30; CDR3: CAWSVRRGAEAFF; DNA: TGTGCCTGGAGTGTACGTCGGGGGGCCGAAGCTTTCTTT
J: TRBJ2-2; D: TRBD2; size: -; V: TRBV5-1; CDR3: CASSLAPSGSGGELFF; DNA: TGCGCCAGCAGCTTGGCCCCTAGCGGGAGTGGAGGGGAGCTGTTTTTT
J: TRBJ2-5; D: -; size: -; V: TRBV5-5; CDR3: CASSDPGEGVETQYF; DNA: TGTGCCAGCAGCGACCCCGGAGAGGGGGTAGAGACCCAGTACTTC
J: TRBJ2-4; D: -; size: -; V: TRBV28; CDR3: CASSKRGKAKNIQYF; DNA: TGTGCCAGCAGTAAAAGGGGGAAAGCCAAAAACATTCAGTACTTC
J: TRBJ2-5; D: TRBD2; size: few; V: TRBV7-7; CDR3: CASSLGTGGPGETQYF; DNA: TGTGCTAGCAGCTTAGGAACGGGAGGGCCCGGGGAGACCCAGTACTTC
J: TRBJ2-1; D: TRBD2; size: once; V: TRBV18; CDR3: CASSPTSSYNEQFF; DNA: TGTGCCAGCTCACCGACTAGCTCTTACAATGAGCAGTTCTTC
J: TRBJ1-1; D: TRBD1; size: -; V: TRBV5-6; CDR3: CASSTERDRDWSEAFF; DNA: TGTGCCAGCAGCACCGAACGGGACAGGGATTGGTCTGAAGCTTTCTTT
J: TRBJ2-5; D: -; size: -; V: TRBV5-1; CDR3: CASSLAGTVQETQYF; DNA: TGCGCCAGCAGCTTGGCAGGGACTGTACAAGAGACCCAGTACTTC
J: TRBJ2-5; D: -; size: -; V: TRBV5-1; CDR3: CTSSSNHGQETQYF; DNA: TGCACCAGCAGTTCTAACCACGGACAAGAGACCCAGTACTTC
J: TRBJ2-7; D: TRBD1; size: -; V: TRBV2; CDR3: CASRHTPGDSSYEQYF; DNA: TGTGCCAGCAGACATACGCCCGGGGACAGCTCCTACGAGCAGTACTTC
J: TRBJ2-5; D: -; size: -; V: TRBV19; CDR3: CASSIGRRGGQETQYF; DNA: TGTGCCAGTAGTATAGGGAGAAGGGGTGGCCAAGAGACCCAGTACTTC
J: TRBJ2-1; D: TRBD2; size: -; V: TRBV5-1; CDR3: CASQIAGENNEQFF; DNA: TGCGCCAGCCAAATAGCGGGGGAGAACAATGAGCAGTTCTTC
J: TRBJ1-2; D: -; size: few; V: TRBV19; CDR3: CASSIVGSTNGYTF; DNA: TGTGCCAGTAGTATAGTCGGATCCACTAATGGCTACACCTTC
J: TRBJ2-7; D: TRBD2; size: -; V: TRBV7-8; CDR3: CASSLVGRGSGPYEQYF; DNA: TGTGCCAGCAGCTTAGTAGGGAGGGGTAGCGGCCCCTACGAGCAGTACTTC
J: TRBJ1-2; D: -; size: -; V: TRBV4-3; CDR3: CASSQEPEPGGGYTF; DNA: TGCGCCAGCAGCCAAGAACCGGAACCAGGCGGTGGCTACACCTTC
J: TRBJ2-1; D: TRBD2; size: once; V: TRBV28; CDR3: CASSFETSGRREQFF; DNA: TGTGCCAGCAGTTTTGAGACTAGCGGGAGGCGTGAGCAGTTCTTC